One T cell receptor beta chain is described in this entry. Its specificity is unknown. In nominal health when sampled, donors likely had unrecorded immune exposures nonetheless. Both 60 Vbeta primers and 13 Jbeta primers went into the PCR. Data came from immunoSEQ multiplex PCR; TCRdb stores just in-frame clones and leaves some out. In the table there are 65,000 or so clones, 62% of which are singletons. This sample was included in a study of cytomegalovirus exposure and HLA in healthy donors. Whole-study context: The study placed 80% to 90% of its approximately 400 genotyped donors in the Caucasian-associated ancestry cluster. Overall study findings and caveats: Segments of the TCR beta V type were, in most cases, productive about 87% or about 30% of the time in an earlier analysis. CMV serostatus was the sole immune exposure data available.

Material: PBMCs. The sequence came from a man aged 25 to 45 in good health and CMV-seronegative.

The CDR3 spells CASSTSRGMKTQYF. DNA for the CDR3: TGTGCCAGTAGTACTTCCAGGGGGATGAAGACCCAGTACTTC. The rearrangement links TRBV19 to TRBJ2-5; 7 bases agree with TRBD1. Germline loops: CDR1 LNHDA, CDR2 SQIVND (reference sequence). J was trimmed by 6 bases and V by 4 bases; bases with no gene match: 8. The CDR3 is 14 amino acids.